A single sample gave rise to the 16 T cell receptor beta chains below, sequenced in a study of cytomegalovirus exposure and HLA in healthy donors. 60 Vbeta and 13 Jbeta primers were used in PCR. Sequencing was performed with immunoSEQ multiplex PCR; in TCRdb, only in-frame clones are kept and a portion is missing. The table includes 120,000 to 150,000 clones, around 85% detected once. Material for sequencing was PBMCs. The source is a woman between 50 and 59 years old in good health and CMV-seropositive.

The chain links TRBV25-1 to TRBJ1-1; TRBD1 is a possible D gene (5 bases). The CDR3 totals 13 residues. From germline, CDR1 is MGHDK and CDR2 SYGVNS. The V gene lost 4 bases and the J gene lost 0 bases, with 6 bases spanning the gap. The CDR3 DNA is TGTGCCAGCAGTGGGGGCCTGAACACTGAAGCTTTCTTT. Translation: CASSGGLNTEAFF.

Many counts were recorded for this clone. V and J are TRBV21-1 and TRBJ2-2; TRBD1 was called by the table and not checked on the DNA. TRBV21-1 is classified as a pseudogene. This CDR3 has 17 amino acids. The chain's CDR3 is CASSKRWQRGYTGELFF. As DNA, the CDR3 is TGTGCCAGCAGCAAACGATGGCAGAGGGGGTACACCGGGGAGCTGTTTTTT.

In its sample, this clone was seen a few times. The chain couples TRBV5-5 to TRBJ1-1; D gene unclear. The CDR3 runs to 14 residues. Between the trimmed V and J ends, which lost 0 bases and 0 bases, there was a span of 6 bases. Germline V gene lookup returns CDR1 SGHKS and CDR2 YYEKEE (reference sequence). This chain's CDR3 is CASSLDFVNTEAFF. DNA for the CDR3: TGTGCCAGCAGCTTGGATTTCGTGAACACTGAAGCTTTCTTT.

The chain has TRBV10-3 and TRBJ2-5; D is perhaps TRBD2 (7 bases). The CDR3 is 14 residues long. The V end lost 6 bases, the J end lost 0 bases, and 11 bases lay between the germline ends. Germline-derived CDR1 and CDR2 are ENHRY and SYGVKD. The CDR3 protein is CAISLGGDQETQYF. The CDR3 coding sequence is TGTGCCATCAGCCTAGGGGGGGACCAAGAGACCCAGTACTTC.

The rearrangement uses TRBV7-2 and TRBJ2-5; D might be TRBD2 (5 bases). The end of the DNA fits TRBJ2-7 better, so the J call may be wrong. Germline CDR1 and CDR2: SGHTA and FQGNSA. This CDR3 is built from 14 residues. CDR3 in amino acids: CASSPTSGPYEQYF. CDR3 nucleotides: TGTGCCAGCAGCCCTACAAGCGGCCCCTACGAGCAGTACTTC.

CDR3 amino acids: CASSQDFHRGLAGGSSVTQYF. In nucleotides, the CDR3 is TGTGCCAGCAGCCAAGATTTCCACCGCGGACTAGCGGGGGGAAGCTCAGTTACGCAGTATTTT. This rearrangement joins TRBV4-2 to TRBJ2-3; 14 nucleotides match TRBD2. The ends lost 0 bases at V and 8 bases at J; junction bases unmatched: 19. The CDR3 is 21 amino acids. The germline gives CDR1 LGHNA, CDR2 YNFKEQ.

The genes are TRBV5-6 and TRBJ2-7; 9 bases map to TRBD2. Germline V gives CDR1 SGHDT, CDR2 YYEEEE. The CDR3 length is 15 residues. After removal of 4 bases from V and 4 bases from J, the junction contained 9 bases not matched to a gene. CDR3 region: CASSPWGGGAYEQYF. As DNA, the CDR3 is TGTGCCAGCAGCCCATGGGGCGGGGGGGCATACGAGCAGTACTTC.

In its sample, this clone was seen once. The chain has TRBV19 and TRBJ2-1, with 11 bases that match TRBD1. The CDR3 extends over 15 amino acids. The germline gives CDR1 LNHDA, CDR2 SQIVND (reference sequence). Germline trimming cut 5 bases from V and 8 bases from J; bases unmatched to any gene: 8. As DNA, the CDR3 is TGTGCCAGTAGTCACCGGGACAGGGGGTCCGATGAGCAGTTCTTC. This encodes CASSHRDRGSDEQFF.

This clone was counted a few times. The rearrangement uses TRBV5-4 and TRBJ2-7; D is ambiguous. Germline CDR1 SGHNT, CDR2 YYREEE (reference sequence). The CDR3 extends over 14 amino acids. Trimming shortened V by 0 bases and J by 3 bases, and 10 bases separated the two germline ends. This CDR3 reads CASSLERYSYEQYF. The CDR3 nucleotides read TGTGCCAGCAGCTTGGAACGATACAGCTACGAGCAGTACTTC.

The chain couples TRBV6-1 to TRBJ2-5; 10 positions agree with TRBD2. The J call may be faulty, since TRBJ2-7 better matches the DNA end. The CDR3 totals 13 residues. In germline, CDR1 is MNHNS, CDR2 SASEGT. The CDR3 nucleotides are TGTGCCAGCTACAAGCGGGGGGGCCGCGAGCAGTACTTC. Protein product: CASYKRGGREQYF.

The chain employs TRBV6-6 and TRBJ1-2; D is possibly TRBD1 (5 bases). V was shortened by 3 bases and J by 4 bases, with 12 bases between the two germline ends. The CDR3 has 14 amino acids. Germline CDR1 is MNHNY and CDR2 is SVGAGI (reference sequence). The CDR3 sequence is CASSYRGGGYGYTF. CDR3 DNA sequence: TGTGCCAGCAGTTATCGGGGGGGAGGCTATGGCTACACCTTC.

The chain carries TRBV6-1 and TRBJ2-7; tentatively, D is TRBD1 (5 bases). V was clipped by 6 bases and J by 0 bases, with 12 bases between them. This CDR3 region has 14 residues. CDR1 is MNHNS, CDR2 SASEGT, per germline. The CDR3 nucleotides are TGTGCCAGCAGGATGGGGCCGAGCTCCTACGAGCAGTACTTC. Translated, it gives CASRMGPSSYEQYF.

The chain uses TRBV7-2 and TRBJ1-2; 8 bases align to TRBD1. V lost 5 bases to trimming and J lost 7 bases; unmatched junction nucleotides: 12. The CDR3 contains 15 residues. Germline V gives CDR1 SGHTA, CDR2 FQGNSA. CDR3 sequence reads: CASSPWDRRSGGYTF. CDR3 DNA: TGTGCCAGCAGCCCATGGGACAGGAGGTCTGGTGGCTACACCTTC.

V is TRBV9 and J is TRBJ2-5; 9 bases align to TRBD2. The germline CDR1 and CDR2 sequences are SGDLS and YYNGEE. V was clipped by 0 bases and J by 4 bases; unmatched bases: 4. CDR3 length equals 15 residues. For the CDR3, the DNA is TGTGCCAGCAGCGTAGGGCTAGCGGGGATAGAGACCCAGTACTTC. Amino acids: CASSVGLAGIETQYF.

V is TRBV28 and J is TRBJ2-5; 8 nucleotides line up with TRBD2. Germline values: CDR1 MDHEN, CDR2 SYDVKM. J lost 5 bases, V lost 6 bases, and 8 bases had no gene match. CDR3 length: 14 amino acids. DNA of the CDR3: TGTGCCAGCAGACGAGCGGGGGCGTGGGAGACCCAGTACTTC. Protein sequence: CASRRAGAWETQYF.

This clone came up once. This chain uses TRBV19 with TRBJ2-5; 9 positions agree with TRBD2. Germline CDR1 and CDR2: LNHDA and SQIVND (reference sequence). V shed 6 bases, J shed 2 bases, and the junction held 10 bases outside the gene matches. The CDR3 covers 16 residues. DNA for the CDR3: TGTGCCAGTAGCCCAATTCGGAGCGGGGGGCAAGAGACCCAGTACTTC. It encodes CASSPIRSGGQETQYF.